The entry below gives a single T cell receptor (beta chain) sequence along with its context. This clonotype was detected many times. Its antigen is not yet known. One base away there is no much larger clone; base qualities are not given. Reading the germline V gene gives CDR1 SGHRS and CDR2 YFSETQ. The V end loses 0 bases and the J end loses 5 bases, and a stretch of 10 bases separates them. From cysteine to phenylalanine, the CDR3 is 14 amino acids long. Of the read, only the CDR3 DNA is kept; its 42 bases are in frame from base 1. The patients picked for sequencing were ones in whom flow cytometry had shown an expansion of CD8+CD57+ cells. Severe acquired aplastic anemia was diagnosed in all patients according to International Study of Aplastic Anemia and Agranulocytosis and Camitta criteria. At the time blood was sampled, none of the patients had received any therapy. The study deep-sequenced TCR repertoires of sorted CD4+ and CD8+ blood T cells from severe aplastic anemia patients and healthy subjects. Patients were enrolled under clinicaltrials.gov protocols 00001620, 01623167, 00001397, 00071045, 00081523 and 00961064 in the USA. Ficoll-Paque density gradient centrifugation was used to isolate peripheral blood mononuclear cells. Before DNA extraction, CD4+ and CD8+ T cells were sorted with FACS or magnetic beads.

This sample stems from a study of CD8+CD57+ T cells in acquired aplastic anemia (dated by TCRdb to 2017 to 2018). Background on the whole study: A mean of roughly 2.9 ug of DNA, ranging from about 0.2 to 27.4 ug, was extracted from sorted CD4+ and CD8+ cells. CD8+CD57+ expansion was defined as frequency above the mean frequency observed in healthy subjects. The paper as a whole reports these results and caveats: Between patients and healthy controls, no significant difference in CD8+ Simpson's diversity was found (P=0.060). Roughly 30 CD8+ CDR3 sequences were shared between patients and controls but appeared highly expressed in patients and within their immunodominant clones.

TCR beta VDJ combination and CDR3 sequence profiling used genomic DNA as the template. TCR repertoire sequencing was run on an Illumina HiSeq 2000. The original methods were these. TRBV/TRBJ rearrangement plots, CDR3 size and DJ length profiles, and Simpson's diversity index were used to evaluate the repertoires. The immunodominant clone was defined as the most abundant DNA sequence in deep sequencing data. CDR3 amino acid sequences were screened for sharing across subjects and compared with published repertoires and the VDJdb database. The raw public data were reprocessed by TCRdb itself: fastp quality trimming at Q25, MiXCR clonotype calling, in-frame beta chains only. One record per CDR3 amino acid sequence lists the most common genes and DNA. The authors' filters were not applied to this entry. The sample table records about 160,000 distinct CDR3 sequences; roughly 48% of these occur just once. The biggest ten clones account for roughly 2.8% of the sample.

The sequence was collected from a human donor with aplastic anemia. This chain joins TRBV5-1 to TRBJ2-3, with TRBD1 tentatively as D gene (5 bases match). Sample: sorted CD4+, CD8+, or CD8+CD57+ T cells (not recorded which) from PBMCs. The DNA sequence is TGCGCCAGCAGCTTGGAGGGGCATAGAGATACGCAGTATTTT. Translation gives CASSLEGHRDTQYF.